The present entry profiles one T cell receptor beta chain with its context. The antigen is undetermined. The time point: late sampling 161 to 241 days after vaccination in three convalescent patients. Indicated treatment: roughly 10-day PBMC culture with coronavirus spike peptide pools or control peptides (ViraFEST assay). Expanded clonotypes were found by TCR sequencing after peptide-pool stimulation (ViraFEST). Two million PBMCs per well were cultured with about 10 IU/ml IL-2 and 7.5 to 10 ug/ml peptide pools. Scientists ran DNA taken from cultured CD4+ T cells through the Oncomine TCR Beta short-read assay for sequencing. TCRdb fed the PCR reads into MiXCR, producing one record per CDR3 protein. The table shows about 24,000 distinct CDR3 sequences, with about 40% occurring only once. This entry belongs to a study of vaccination and CD4 T cells after COVID-19. Across the study: There were six male and four female convalescents, and two of them were Hispanic.

The source was CD4+ T cells from blood, cultured in vitro, collected about 7 months after SARS-CoV-2 vaccination. The receptor comes from a human donor who had recovered from COVID-19.

Written as DNA, the CDR3 is TGCAGTGCTAGCAGTTGGAGGTCCTACAATGAGCAGTTCTTC. Protein sequence: CSASSWRSYNEQFF. The V gene is TRBV20-1, the J gene TRBJ2-1; TRBD2 is a possible D gene (5 bases). Trimming pared 3 bases from V and 1 base from J, leaving 10 bases between. CDR3 length equals 14 residues. Germline-derived CDR1 and CDR2 are DFQATT and SNEGSKA (reference sequence).